This T cell receptor beta chain is drawn from a study of PD-1 blockade in classical Hodgkin lymphoma. Study-level findings and limits: CD4+ TCR diversity rose significantly by C4D1, and CD8+ TCR diversity did not.

Relapses following autologous stem cell transplantation were seen in all patients, with brentuximab vedotin exposure varying. Assay: immunoSEQ multiplex PCR; the TCRdb copy retains only in-frame clones and omits some. Here the sample spans 30,000 to 35,000 clones, roughly four fifths being singletons. With regard to this clone: Its antigen is undetermined.

Trimming cost V 4 bases and J 3 bases, with 13 bases left between them. Germline values: CDR1 SEHNR, CDR2 FQNEAQ (reference sequence). This CDR3 region has 14 residues. This chain links TRBV7-9 with TRBJ2-7; D ambiguous. The receptor comes from a human donor with classical Hodgkin lymphoma. Sequenced here: peripheral blood mononuclear cells (PBMCs), sampled at baseline. In DNA form, the CDR3 reads TGTGCCAGCAGCTCGGTAGGTGTCTACTACGAGCAGTACTTC. Protein product: CASSSVGVYYEQYF.